This T cell receptor beta chain was identified during a study of shared clonotypes between healthy human individuals. Worth noting for this clone: Distinct nucleotide sequences in the sample also encode this CDR3.

The protocol was immunoSEQ multiplex PCR, while the TCRdb copy is restricted to in-frame clones and leaves out a portion. The sample records approximately 240,000 clones, approximately 70% being singletons. This CDR3 spans 11 amino acids. Germline values: CDR1 SGHRS, CDR2 YFSETQ. V was shortened by 5 bases and J by 1 base, with 4 bases between the two germline ends. The TCR comes from a man between 25 and 39 years old in good health. What was sequenced was memory CD4+ T cells sorted from blood. Subset specified: CD45RA-negative fraction. The chain combines TRBV5-1 with TRBJ2-7; D gene uncertain. In DNA form, the CDR3 reads TGCGCCAGCAGTGGGTCCTACGAGCAGTACTTC. Translated: CASSGSYEQYF. The full variable domain, completed using reference TRBV5-1 and TRBJ2-7, is KAGVTQTPRYLIKTRGQQVTLSCSPISGHRSVSWYQQTPGQGLQFLFEYFSETQRNKGNFPGRFSGRQFSNSRSEMNVSTLELGDSALYLCASSGSYEQYFGPGTRLTVT.